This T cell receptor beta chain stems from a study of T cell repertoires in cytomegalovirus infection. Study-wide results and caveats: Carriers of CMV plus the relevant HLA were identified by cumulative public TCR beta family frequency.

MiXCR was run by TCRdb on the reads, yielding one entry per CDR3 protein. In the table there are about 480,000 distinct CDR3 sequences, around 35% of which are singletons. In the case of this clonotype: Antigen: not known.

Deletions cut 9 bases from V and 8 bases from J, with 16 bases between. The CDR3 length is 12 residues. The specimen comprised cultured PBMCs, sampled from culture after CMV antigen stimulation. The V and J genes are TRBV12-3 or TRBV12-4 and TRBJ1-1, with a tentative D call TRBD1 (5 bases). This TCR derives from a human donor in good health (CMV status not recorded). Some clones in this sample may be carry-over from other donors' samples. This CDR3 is CASSWGGNEAFF. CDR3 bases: TGTGCCAGTTCCTGGGGGGGGAACGAAGCTTTCTTT.